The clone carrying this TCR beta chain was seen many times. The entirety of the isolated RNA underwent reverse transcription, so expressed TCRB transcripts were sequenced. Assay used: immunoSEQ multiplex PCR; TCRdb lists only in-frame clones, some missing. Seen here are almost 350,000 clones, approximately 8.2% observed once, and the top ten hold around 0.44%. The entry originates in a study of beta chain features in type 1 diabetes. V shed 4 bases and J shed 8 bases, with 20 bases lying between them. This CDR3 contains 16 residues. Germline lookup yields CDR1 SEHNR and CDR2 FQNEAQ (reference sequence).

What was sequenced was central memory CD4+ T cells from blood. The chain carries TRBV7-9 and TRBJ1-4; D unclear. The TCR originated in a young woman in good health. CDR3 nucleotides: TGTGCCAGCAGCTCCTCAAGGACTGGGCGGGGAGAAAAACTGTTTTTT. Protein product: CASSSSRTGRGEKLFF.